This entry lists 22 T cell receptor beta chains sequenced from one sample in a study of blood T cell repertoires in COVID-19. Here immunoSEQ multiplex PCR was the method, and the copy in TCRdb shows in-frame clones only, minus some. The sample holds roughly 70,000 clones; around 86% are singletons and the top ten take almost 4%. The sample consisted of peripheral blood. Every receptor here comes from a man between 65 and 80 years old with active COVID-19.

V is TRBV6-5 and J is TRBJ1-1, with 7 bases that match TRBD1. The J segment lost 0 bases and the V segment lost 10 bases, leaving 8 bases of the junction unmatched. Germline V CDR1 and CDR2: MNHEY, SVGAGI. The CDR3 runs to 14 residues. CDR3 residues: CATLRQGLNTEAFF. For the CDR3, the DNA is TGTGCCACCCTCAGACAGGGCCTGAACACTGAAGCTTTCTTT.

Only one count was recorded for this clone. This chain uses TRBV5-6 with TRBJ1-3; D gene unclear. The V and J ends lost 1 base and 0 bases respectively, with 11 bases between them. Germline V gives CDR1 SGHDT, CDR2 YYEEEE. CDR3 size: 16 residues. CDR3 protein: CASSLSGRGSGNTIYF. The CDR3 DNA reads as TGTGCCAGCAGCTTGAGCGGCCGGGGCTCTGGAAACACCATATATTTT.

The rearrangement links TRBV7-8 to TRBJ2-1; 9 nucleotides agree with TRBD1. The CDR3 is 19 amino acids. Per the germline V gene, CDR1 is SGHVS and CDR2 is FQNEAQ. J lost 9 bases, V lost 0 bases, and 18 bases had no gene match. The CDR3 is CASSLAPGGPGQGYGEQFF. The DNA of the CDR3 is TGTGCCAGCAGCTTAGCCCCAGGGGGGCCCGGACAGGGGTATGGTGAGCAGTTCTTC. Filled out from reference TRBV7-8 and TRBJ2-1, the complete variable domain reads GAGVSQSPRYKVAKRGQDVALRCDPISGHVSLFWYQQALGQGPEFLTYFQNEAQLDKSGLPSDRFFAERPEGSVSTLKIQRTQQEDSAVYLCASSLAPGGPGQGYGEQFFGPGTRLTVL.

This rearrangement joins TRBV5-5 to TRBJ1-5; D uncertain. This CDR3 contains 13 residues. Trimming left V 0 bases short and J 7 bases short, with 8 bases between. Per germline, CDR1 SGHKS and CDR2 YYEKEE (reference sequence). CDR3 in DNA: TGTGCCAGCAGCTTGGCGGAGGGCCAGCCCCAGCATTTT. It codes for CASSLAEGQPQHF.

V and J are TRBV5-4 and TRBJ2-3, with D maybe TRBD2 (6 bases). Germline V CDR1 and CDR2: SGHNT, YYREEE (reference sequence). The CDR3 runs 18 residues. V lost 0 bases and J 4 bases, leaving 21 bases between the germline ends. CDR3 in amino acids: CASSLAGLARPGADTQYF. DNA of the CDR3: TGTGCCAGCAGCTTGGCCGGGCTAGCGCGCCCTGGGGCAGATACGCAGTATTTT. Together with reference TRBV5-4 and TRBJ2-3, the CDR3 gives the full variable domain: ETGVTQSPTHLIKTRGQQVTLRCSSQSGHNTVSWYQQALGQGPQFIFQYYREEENGRGNFPPRFSGLQFPNYSSELNVNALELDDSALYLCASSLAGLARPGADTQYFGPGTRLTVL.

This chain connects TRBV5-8 to TRBJ2-1; 11 bases are shared with TRBD2. This CDR3 has 16 amino acids. CDR1 SGHTS and CDR2 YDEGEE come from the germline V gene. The J segment lost 6 bases and the V segment lost 4 bases, leaving 9 bases of the junction unmatched. The CDR3 protein is CASSRPGLADFNEQFF. The CDR3 coding sequence is TGTGCCAGCAGCCGCCCGGGACTAGCGGATTTCAATGAGCAGTTCTTC. Full variable domain (remainder filled in from reference TRBV5-8 and TRBJ2-1): EAGVTQSPTHLIKTRGQQATLRCSPISGHTSVYWYQQALGLGLQFLLWYDEGEERNRGNFPPRFSGRQFPNYSSELNVNALELEDSALYLCASSRPGLADFNEQFFGPGTRLTVL.

The gene calls are TRBV9 and TRBJ2-1; 8 bases are shared with TRBD2. Germline V gene sequence: CDR1 SGDLS, CDR2 YYNGEE. V shed 0 bases and J 6 bases; nucleotides not matched to a gene: 2. The CDR3 is made up of 14 amino acids. The CDR3 DNA is TGTGCCAGCAGCGTAGGGACTAGCCTCAATGAGCAGTTCTTC. This translates into CASSVGTSLNEQFF.

The rearrangement links TRBV5-4 to TRBJ2-1; TRBD2 aligns across 7 bases. The CDR3 spans 16 residues. Trimming cost V 0 bases and J 8 bases; bases outside gene matches: 11. Germline V CDR1 and CDR2: SGHNT, YYREEE (reference sequence). CDR3 sequence (DNA): TGTGCCAGCAGCTTGGGGGCGGGGGTATTTTCCGATGAGCAGTTCTTC. Translated, it gives CASSLGAGVFSDEQFF.

The rearrangement links TRBV30 to TRBJ2-5, with 8 bases lining up with TRBD2. From germline, CDR1 is GTSNPN and CDR2 SVGIG (reference sequence). This CDR3 region has 11 residues. V dropped 8 bases and J dropped 7; count of bases not matched to a gene: 6. The CDR3 reads CAHGGAGTQYF. As DNA, the CDR3 is TGTGCCCACGGGGGGGCGGGGACCCAGTACTTC.

CDR3 region: CASSSPSEGLYGYTF. As DNA, the CDR3 is TGTGCCAGCAGTTCCCCCTCGGAGGGGCTCTATGGCTACACCTTC. This rearrangement joins TRBV6-5 to TRBJ1-2; perhaps TRBD1 as D (5 bases). The CDR3 consists of 15 residues. CDR1 and CDR2 (germline): MNHEY, SVGAGI. Trimming cost V 4 bases and J 4 bases, with 16 bases left between them.

The chain is built from TRBV6-5 and TRBJ1-6, with TRBD1 matching 9 bases. The trim removed 1 base at V and 10 bases at J, leaving 8 bases unmatched. The CDR3 runs 16 residues. CDR1 and CDR2 (germline): MNHEY, SVGAGI. CDR3: CASSYFTGGVGSPLHF. CDR3 bases: TGTGCCAGCAGTTACTTCACAGGGGGCGTTGGGTCACCCCTCCACTTT.

This chain joins TRBV5-1 and TRBJ2-1, with TRBD2 identical over 14 bases. J gave up 3 bases and V 4 bases, and 6 bases lay outside the gene matches. Germline V gives CDR1 SGHRS, CDR2 YFSETQ. The CDR3 is made up of 17 amino acids. For the CDR3, the DNA is TGCGCCAGCAGCACCGGACTAGCGGGAGGCCGCTACAATGAGCAGTTCTTC. Translation: CASSTGLAGGRYNEQFF.

V and J are TRBV2 and TRBJ1-4; D remains unclear. This CDR3 comprises 13 residues. Germline V gene lookup returns CDR1 SNHLY and CDR2 FYNNEI. The germline V and J ends were trimmed by 8 bases and 7 bases, with 14 bases remaining between them. CDR3 nucleotides: TGTGCCAGCCGGGGATCGGGTGGTGAAAAACTGTTTTTT. Amino acid sequence: CASRGSGGEKLFF.

The V gene is TRBV5-1, the J gene TRBJ2-1; 9 positions match TRBD2. J was trimmed by 5 bases and V by 0 bases; bases with no gene match: 6. Germline V gene lookup returns CDR1 SGHRS and CDR2 YFSETQ. The CDR3 length is 16 residues. CDR3 sequence reads: CASSLGGTSRNNEQFF. DNA of the CDR3: TGCGCCAGCAGCTTGGGGGGGACTAGCAGGAACAATGAGCAGTTCTTC.

The rearrangement joins TRBV14 to TRBJ2-5, with D uncertain. V was shortened by 0 bases and J by 2 bases, with 10 bases between the two germline ends. There are 15 residues in the CDR3. Per the germline V gene, CDR1 is SGHDN and CDR2 is FVKESK. CDR3 bases: TGTGCCAGCAGCCAAGAGGTGGCACTACAAGAGACCCAGTACTTC. It specifies CASSQEVALQETQYF.

This clone was observed a handful of times. The sample contains more than one DNA sequence encoding this CDR3. Written as DNA, the CDR3 is TGTGCCAGCAGCCCCCGGTACGAGCAGTACTTC. Its protein product is CASSPRYEQYF. The chain couples TRBV11-2 to TRBJ2-7; no clear D. Trimming cost V 5 bases and J 4 bases, with 6 bases left between them. CDR3 length: 11 amino acids. Germline CDR1 reads SGHAT; CDR2 reads FQNNGV.

This sequence joins TRBV5-5 and TRBJ2-1; 9 bases fit TRBD2. Trimming at V came to 1 base and at J to 5 bases, leaving 1 base not matched to a gene. CDR3 length: 14 residues. Per the germline V gene, CDR1 is SGHKS and CDR2 is YYEKEE (reference sequence). In DNA form, the CDR3 reads TGTGCCAGCAGCTTGAGCGGGAGGAACAATGAGCAGTTCTTC. Translating gives CASSLSGRNNEQFF.

This chain connects TRBV7-3 to TRBJ1-2; 8 bases are shared with TRBD1. Germline loops: CDR1 SGHTA, CDR2 FQGTGA. The CDR3 length is 18 residues. After removal of 5 bases from V and 4 bases from J, the junction contained 18 bases not matched to a gene. CDR3 sequence reads: CASSASPPGMDRAYGYTF. Written as DNA, the CDR3 is TGTGCCAGCAGCGCCAGCCCCCCGGGAATGGACAGGGCCTATGGCTACACCTTC.

The rearrangement uses TRBV11-3 and TRBJ1-1; D gene ambiguous. The germline gives CDR1 SGHNT, CDR2 YENEEA. The CDR3 sequence is 15 residues long. V was pared by 0 bases and J by 7 bases, with 15 bases between. CDR3 nucleotide sequence: TGTGCCAGCAGCTTAGATGGAGGGAGCACCCGTGAAGCTTTCTTT. It yields the protein CASSLDGGSTREAFF.

The chain carries TRBV7-2 and TRBJ2-5; D is ambiguous. CDR1 and CDR2 from the germline V gene are SGHTA and FQGNSA. Deletions cut 2 bases from V and 2 bases from J, with 21 bases between. The CDR3 spans 18 residues. CDR3 nucleotide sequence: TGTGCCAGCAGCTTATTCCCTTTCTCCCTTTCCCCGCAAGAGACCCAGTACTTC. It specifies CASSLFPFSLSPQETQYF. Drawing the rest from reference TRBV7-2 and TRBJ2-5, the complete variable domain is GAGVSQSPSNKVTEKGKDVELRCDPISGHTALYWYRQSLGQGLEFLIYFQGNSAPDKSGLPSDRFSAERTGGSVSTLTIQRTQQEDSAVYLCASSLFPFSLSPQETQYFGPGTRLLVL.

The genes are TRBV24-1 and TRBJ2-2, with 9 nucleotides matching TRBD2. Germline V gene sequence: CDR1 KGHDR, CDR2 SFDVKD. After removal of 4 bases from V and 3 bases from J, the junction contained 8 bases not matched to a gene. The CDR3 has 17 residues. DNA for the CDR3: TGTGCCACCAGTGACCCCGTCGCGGGGGGGTACACCGGGGAGCTGTTTTTT. It encodes CATSDPVAGGYTGELFF.

The rearrangement joins TRBV9 to TRBJ2-5; 8 nucleotides agree with TRBD1. Germline assignment: CDR1 SGDLS and CDR2 YYNGEE. The CDR3 is 17 amino acids. V shed 4 bases, J shed 3 bases, and the junction held 14 bases outside the gene matches. Written as DNA, the CDR3 is TGTGCCAGCAGCCGAGCCCCAGGGGGCAGTGGGGAAGAGACCCAGTACTTC. Its translation is CASSRAPGGSGEETQYF.